The sequence of this TCR beta chain was determined in a study of blood T cells in healthy people across ages. In this sample, this clonotype turned up a few times. The second PCR ran roughly 7 to 12 cycles with a sample-barcoded 5' primer and J-beta primers. TCRdb used MiXCR to reprocess the 5' RACE reads, holding one entry per CDR3 protein. Among hundreds of thousands of distinct CDR3 sequences listed, 24% were seen once. V lost 4 bases and J 4 bases, leaving 16 bases between the germline ends. This CDR3 has 15 amino acids. Germline V gene lookup returns CDR1 SQVTM and CDR2 ANQGSEA. A further study also used this sample, focusing on T cells of mothers and their children. As that study records: Barcodes and 2-4 random nucleotides were added by M1S in the second PCR. Related and unrelated pairs show similar thymic shaping of TCR recombination output.

Material for sequencing was blood. The chain is built from TRBV29-1 and TRBJ2-2; perhaps TRBD2 as D (6 bases). This receptor was taken from a boy aged 5-17 years in good health. CDR3 sequence (DNA): TGCAGCGTTGGAGATCGGGTGCGGGGCACCGGGGAGCTGTTTTTT. It specifies CSVGDRVRGTGELFF.